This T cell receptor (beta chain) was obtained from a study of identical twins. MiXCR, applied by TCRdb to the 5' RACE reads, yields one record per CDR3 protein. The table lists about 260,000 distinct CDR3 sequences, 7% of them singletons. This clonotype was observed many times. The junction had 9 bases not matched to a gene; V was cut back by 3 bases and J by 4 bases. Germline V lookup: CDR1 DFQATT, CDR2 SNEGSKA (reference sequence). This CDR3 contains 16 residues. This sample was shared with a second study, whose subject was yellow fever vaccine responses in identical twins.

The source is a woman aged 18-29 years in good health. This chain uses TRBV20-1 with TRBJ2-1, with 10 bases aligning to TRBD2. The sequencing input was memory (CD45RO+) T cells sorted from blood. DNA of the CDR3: TGCAGTGCTAGCTTAGCGGGAGGTGGGGCATACAATGAGCAGTTCTTC. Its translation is CSASLAGGGAYNEQFF.